This TCR beta chain was observed in a study of CD8 T cells in ankylosing spondylitis (dated by TCRdb to between 2016 and 2019). With regard to the full study: The study profiled T cell receptor beta repertoires in healthy donors and ankylosing spondylitis patients to find disease-linked TCR variants. The whole study cohort included 108 healthy donors and over 20 ankylosing spondylitis patients. Samples of peripheral blood were taken, and for ankylosing spondylitis patients, synovial fluid was collected as well.

The listed sequencing device is Illumina HiSeq 2500. Quantitative 5'-RACE with molecular barcodes was used to prepare TCR beta libraries. In the original analysis: A new computational method, built on a probabilistic model of VDJ rearrangement, was used to identify disease-linked TCR variants. TCRdb handled the public reads itself, with Q25 trimming in fastp and clone calling in MiXCR, and kept productive beta chains. Every CDR3 protein is listed once, alongside the most common genes and DNA of its rows. These V and J calls originate from TCRdb's pipeline instead of the authors' own analysis. The sample table records 230,000 or so distinct CDR3 sequences; 15% to 20% of these occur just once. The biggest ten clones account for under 40% of the sample. Trimming takes 0 bases off V and 1 base off J; junction bases not matched to a gene: 4. The germline V gene sets CDR1 to SGHRS and CDR2 to YFSETQ. From its cysteine to its phenylalanine, the CDR3 spans 17 amino acids. Just CDR3 DNA is preserved here, 51 bases in frame from base 1.

The research as a whole found: Some of the motif variants had been reported before in the synovial fluid and blood of reactive arthritis patients, a finding that suggests common disease-initiation mechanisms. Blood from ankylosing spondylitis patients appeared to be characterized by a TCR beta motif composed of under ten highly homologous amino acid variants. According to the report, matched synovial fluid samples from ankylosing spondylitis patients were significantly enriched for the disease-linked clones. In peripheral blood, the disease-linked clones were found at relatively low frequencies and had a CD8+ phenotype.

A note on this clonotype: Its recognized antigen is unknown. Within one base of it there is no much larger clone, and no base qualities were kept.

The specimen sequenced was blood, either unsorted or a sorted T cell fraction (not recorded which). The sequence derives from a male donor with ankylosing spondylitis or in good health (not recorded which). This sequence uses TRBV5-1 and TRBJ2-5; TRBD2 matches 12 bases in the middle. The CDR3 region reads CASSLALAGGGQETQYF. DNA sequence: TGCGCCAGCAGCTTGGCACTAGCGGGAGGTGGCCAAGAGACCCAGTACTTC.